One sample yielded the 31 T cell receptor beta chains listed below, sequenced in a study of cytomegalovirus exposure and HLA in healthy donors. The study ran its PCR with 60 Vbeta and 13 Jbeta primers. The table came from immunoSEQ multiplex PCR; TCRdb's copy has only in-frame clones and leaves some out. The sample carries 95,000 to 150,000 clones, approximately 81% recorded once. The material sequenced was PBMCs. All receptors come from a woman aged 40-49 years in good health and CMV-seronegative.

The chain carries TRBV10-3 and TRBJ2-1; TRBD2 might be the D (5 bases). The CDR3 is made up of 14 amino acids. Germline assignment: CDR1 ENHRY and CDR2 SYGVKD. The V end was cut by 7 bases, the J end by 4 bases, with 14 bases between. CDR3 sequence: CAIKRGSVYNEQFF. The CDR3 DNA is TGTGCCATCAAGCGCGGGTCGGTATACAATGAGCAGTTCTTC.

This clone was seen more than once but under ten times. This chain connects TRBV27 to TRBJ1-2; unclear D gene. Trimming removed 3 bases from V and 0 bases from J, with 8 bases in between. The germline CDR1 and CDR2 sequences are MNHEY and SMNVEV (reference sequence). The CDR3 extends over 14 amino acids. As DNA, the CDR3 is TGTGCCAGCAGTTTTGGCGGAGCTAACTATGGCTACACCTTC. It yields the protein CASSFGGANYGYTF.

The chain combines TRBV7-6 with TRBJ1-1; 7 bases are shared with TRBD1. With V trimmed by 4 bases and J by 0 bases, 5 bases remained unmatched. The CDR3 has 15 residues. Germline values: CDR1 SGHVS, CDR2 FNYEAQ. CDR3 sequence reads: CASSSRTGLNTEAFF. CDR3 in DNA: TGTGCCAGCAGCTCACGGACAGGTCTGAACACTGAAGCTTTCTTT. Full variable domain (missing parts from reference TRBV7-6 and TRBJ1-1): GAGVSQSPRYKVTKRGQDVALRCDPISGHVSLYWYRQALGQGPEFLTYFNYEAQQDKSGLPNDRFSAERPEGSISTLTIQRTEQRDSAMYRCASSSRTGLNTEAFFGQGTRLTVV.

This clone was counted between two and nine times. V is TRBV15 and J is TRBJ2-2; D might be TRBD2 (5 bases). The CDR3 length is 14 residues. Trimming shortened V by 5 bases and J by 2 bases, and 9 bases separated the two germline ends. Germline assignment: CDR1 LNHNV and CDR2 YYDKDF (reference sequence). CDR3 sequence (DNA): TGTGCCACCAGCTCCGGGGTAAACACCGGGGAGCTGTTTTTT. Translation gives CATSSGVNTGELFF.

This clone has only one observation. The V gene is TRBV4-2, the J gene TRBJ2-2; TRBD2 is a possible D gene (5 bases). The V end lost 1 base, the J end lost 5 bases, and 14 bases lay between the germline ends. Germline V CDR1 and CDR2: LGHNA, YNFKEQ. The CDR3 sequence is 16 residues long. CDR3 in DNA: TGTGCCAGCAGCCAAGGGAAGGACTCACGGACCGGGGAGCTGTTTTTT. It translates to CASSQGKDSRTGELFF.

This clone was counted once. The rearrangement uses TRBV29-1 and TRBJ1-2; TRBD1 aligns across 9 bases. Germline-derived CDR1 and CDR2 are SQVTM and ANQGSEA. This CDR3 is 15 amino acids long. The V segment lost 4 bases and the J segment 4 bases; nucleotides outside the gene matches: 10. Here the CDR3 DNA reads TGCAGCGTTGTAGTTGTAGGACAGGGGCCCTATGGCTACACCTTC. Residues: CSVVVVGQGPYGYTF.

The chain carries TRBV7-2 and TRBJ1-5; D unclear. Looked up from germline, CDR1 is SGHTA and CDR2 is FQGNSA. CDR3 length equals 15 residues. V shed 3 bases and J shed 0 bases, with 9 bases lying between them. CDR3 protein: CASSFGLYSNQPQHF. The CDR3 DNA reads TGTGCCAGCAGCTTTGGACTTTATAGCAATCAGCCCCAGCATTTT.

The chain links TRBV7-3 to TRBJ2-1; D might be TRBD1 (6 bases). V shed 3 bases and J shed 4 bases, with 7 bases lying between them. The CDR3 has 13 residues. Germline assignment: CDR1 SGHTA and CDR2 FQGTGA. In nucleotides, the CDR3 is TGTGCCAGCAGCTTTGGACAGTACAATGAGCAGTTCTTC. It specifies CASSFGQYNEQFF.

This clone was counted between two and nine times. CDR3 nucleotide sequence: TGTGCCAGCAGCTCGACAGGGGTGAACACTGAAGCTTTCTTT. Translation gives CASSSTGVNTEAFF. V gene TRBV7-2 combines with J gene TRBJ1-1, with TRBD1 matching over 8 bases. J gave up 0 bases and V 4 bases, and 1 base lay outside the gene matches. CDR3 length equals 14 residues. Per germline, CDR1 SGHTA and CDR2 FQGNSA.

This clone occurred once. The chain joins TRBV4-1 to TRBJ1-1, with D possibly matching TRBD1 (5 bases). Germline-derived CDR1 and CDR2 are MGHRA and YSYEKL. The CDR3 consists of 16 residues. V lost 2 bases to trimming and J lost 0 bases, with 13 bases between them. The CDR3 region has the DNA TGCGCCAGCAGCCAACGGCAGGGCCTCATGAACACTGAAGCTTTCTTT. It encodes CASSQRQGLMNTEAFF.

This chain links TRBV29-1 with TRBJ2-5, with 7 bases that match TRBD1. CDR1 is SQVTM and CDR2 is ANQGSEA in the germline V gene. V was clipped by 1 base and J by 4 bases; unmatched bases: 6. CDR3 length: 14 residues. The CDR3 coding sequence is TGCAGCGTTGAAGTAGGGGACAGCAGAGAGACCCAGTACTTC. Its protein product is CSVEVGDSRETQYF.

This rearrangement joins TRBV10-3 to TRBJ1-2, with D maybe TRBD1 (5 bases). Trimming removed 2 bases at V and 7 bases at J, with 8 bases between. In germline, CDR1 is ENHRY, CDR2 SYGVKD. The CDR3 extends over 12 amino acids. The CDR3 loop reads CAISEGRAGYTF. Written as DNA, the CDR3 is TGTGCCATCAGTGAGGGCAGGGCTGGCTACACCTTC.

On this clone: A far larger clone is just one base off, so this is likely a read error. The chain links TRBV6-4 to TRBJ2-3; weak D call: TRBD2 (5 bases). Looked up from germline, CDR1 is MRHNA and CDR2 is SNTAGT. CDR3 size: 15 residues. Trimming pared 0 bases from V and 1 base from J, leaving 8 bases between. The chain's CDR3 is CASSDSARGTDTQYF. Written as DNA, the CDR3 is TGTGCCAGCAGTGACTCAGCGCGGGGCACAGATACGCAGTATTTT.

The chain carries TRBV2 and TRBJ2-7, with TRBD1 matching over 8 bases. Per the germline V gene, CDR1 is SNHLY and CDR2 is FYNNEI. V shed 5 bases, J shed 2 bases, and the junction held 2 bases outside the gene matches. This CDR3 is built from 13 residues. The CDR3 DNA sequence: TGTGCCAGCAGTTTACAGGGGGCCTACGAGCAGTACTTC. Translation: CASSLQGAYEQYF.

The V and J genes are TRBV28 and TRBJ1-4; 9 bases line up with TRBD1. The V gene end was trimmed by 4 bases and the J gene end by 8 bases; junction bases not matched to a gene: 8. The CDR3 length is 15 residues. CDR1 and CDR2 (germline): MDHEN, SYDVKM. In DNA, the CDR3 is TGTGCCAGCAGTTCTCCACAGGGGGCATTGGAAAAACTGTTTTTT. It codes for CASSSPQGALEKLFF.

This clone occurred once. This chain links TRBV30 with TRBJ1-5; 8 bases map to TRBD1. J lost 1 base, V lost 5 bases, and 7 bases had no gene match. Germline CDR1 and CDR2: GTSNPN and SVGIG (reference sequence). The CDR3 is made up of 15 amino acids. The CDR3 DNA follows: TGTGCCTGGGAGACCCGGACAGGGAGCAATCAGCCCCAGCATTTT. It is translated as CAWETRTGSNQPQHF.

The genes are TRBV2 and TRBJ2-5, with TRBD1 matching over 9 bases. V lost 4 bases and J lost 1; bases outside the gene matches: 4. The CDR3 runs to 15 residues. Looked up from germline, CDR1 is SNHLY and CDR2 is FYNNEI. The CDR3 DNA reads as TGTGCCAGCAGTGCAGACAGGGGGACCCAAGAGACCCAGTACTTC. It yields the protein CASSADRGTQETQYF.

J is TRBJ2-7 and V is TRBV2, with D perhaps matching TRBD2 (7 bases). The CDR3 spans 16 residues. Germline V CDR1 and CDR2: SNHLY, FYNNEI. Trimming cost V 6 bases and J 0 bases, with 18 bases left between them. The CDR3 nucleotides read TGTGCCAGCAGGACTGGTGGGGGGGCTAGCTCCTACGAGCAGTACTTC. Its translation: CASRTGGGASSYEQYF.

V usage is TRBV7-9 and J usage is TRBJ1-2, with D tentatively TRBD1 (5 bases). The CDR3 covers 14 residues. In germline, CDR1 is SEHNR, CDR2 FQNEAQ (reference sequence). Trimming left V 1 base short and J 1 base short, with 7 bases between. CDR3 in DNA: TGTGCCAGCAGCTTAGTTGACAGTAACTATGGCTACACCTTC. Amino acids: CASSLVDSNYGYTF.

The chain recombines TRBV25-1 with TRBJ2-7; TRBD2 aligns across 9 bases. From germline, CDR1 is MGHDK and CDR2 SYGVNS. This CDR3 region has 14 residues. V gave up 0 bases and J gave up 3 bases; unmatched junction bases: 0. CDR3 nucleotides: TGTGCCAGCAGTGAATATAGCGGGGGCTACGAGCAGTACTTC. Amino acids: CASSEYSGGYEQYF.

This clone came up a few times. The J gene is TRBJ2-7, the V gene TRBV5-6, with TRBD1 matching over 10 bases. V gave up 5 bases and J gave up 1 base; unmatched junction bases: 6. Germline-derived CDR1 and CDR2 are SGHDT and YYEEEE. This CDR3 has 15 amino acids. The CDR3 coding sequence is TGTGCCAGCAGAAATGGACAGGGGGTATCCTACGAGCAGTACTTC. Translation gives CASRNGQGVSYEQYF.

J is TRBJ2-5 and V is TRBV27; weak D call: TRBD2 (5 bases). Trimming removed 10 bases from V and 4 bases from J, with 13 bases in between. The CDR3 has 12 residues. Germline CDR1 reads MNHEY; CDR2 reads SMNVEV (reference sequence). CDR3 in DNA: TGTGCCACCCAAGGAGGTCGAGAGACCCAGTACTTC. As protein: CATQGGRETQYF.

This chain joins TRBV2 and TRBJ2-5, with 9 bases aligning to TRBD2. CDR1 SNHLY and CDR2 FYNNEI come from the germline V gene. The CDR3 consists of 14 residues. J lost 5 bases, V lost 6 bases, and 7 bases had no gene match. The CDR3 DNA reads TGTGCCAGCAGGGCGGGGGGGCCCGGGGAGACCCAGTACTTC. Translation: CASRAGGPGETQYF.

This clone was observed a few times. The CDR3 nucleotides read TGTGCCAGCAGTAGACAGGGGGCTGCTAATGAAAAACTGTTTTTT. It translates to CASSRQGAANEKLFF. J is TRBJ1-4 and V is TRBV2, with TRBD1 matching 10 bases. Germline values: CDR1 SNHLY, CDR2 FYNNEI. The CDR3 length is 15 residues. V lost 5 bases to trimming and J lost 3 bases; unmatched junction nucleotides: 3.

The gene calls are TRBV15 and TRBJ2-7; 9 bases are shared with TRBD2. Germline V CDR1 and CDR2: LNHNV, YYDKDF (reference sequence). J lost 8 bases, V lost 5 bases, and 10 bases had no gene match. The CDR3 is made up of 14 amino acids. The CDR3 protein is CATSSQGLAFKQYF. The CDR3, as DNA: TGTGCCACCAGCTCCCAGGGACTAGCTTTTAAGCAGTACTTC.

The rearrangement uses TRBV10-1 and TRBJ2-7; 7 bases match TRBD1. Trimming took 5 bases from V and 4 from J; bases not matched to a gene: 8. Per the germline V gene, CDR1 is WNHNN and CDR2 is SYGVQD (reference sequence). The CDR3 is 14 amino acids. CDR3 residues: CASSTGQKRYEQYF. In DNA, the CDR3 is TGCGCCAGCAGTACGGGACAGAAAAGATACGAGCAGTACTTC.

Concerning this clone: Other DNA sequences within the sample encode an identical CDR3. The V gene is TRBV27, the J gene TRBJ2-6; D gene unclear. This CDR3 is 19 amino acids long. Germline CDR1 MNHEY, CDR2 SMNVEV (reference sequence). V shed 2 bases and J shed 3 bases, with 20 bases lying between them. CDR3 residues: CASSLGALGSPFGANVLTF. The CDR3 coding sequence is TGTGCCAGCAGTTTAGGCGCTCTGGGCAGCCCCTTTGGGGCCAACGTCCTGACTTTC.

The chain links TRBV13 to TRBJ2-3; 8 bases are shared with TRBD2. Germline CDR1 PRHDT, CDR2 FYEKMQ (reference sequence). The CDR3 sequence is 16 residues long. The V and J ends lost 5 bases and 3 bases, in that order; junction bases with no gene match: 10. The CDR3 sequence: CASSPRAGAVTDTQYF. In DNA, the CDR3 is TGTGCCAGCAGCCCCAGAGCGGGAGCGGTAACAGATACGCAGTATTTT.

The chain uses TRBV19 and TRBJ2-1; TRBD2 is a possible D gene (6 bases). The CDR3 loop spans 16 amino acids. Trimming stripped 5 bases from V and 7 bases from J, with 21 bases between. The germline CDR1 and CDR2 sequences are LNHDA and SQIVND (reference sequence). The CDR3 sequence is CASSATTRPSGNEQFF. CDR3 DNA sequence: TGTGCCAGTAGTGCGACGACTAGACCCTCGGGGAATGAGCAGTTCTTC.

The chain links TRBV9 to TRBJ2-3, with D possibly matching TRBD1 (5 bases). Trimming removed 0 bases at V and 5 bases at J, with 10 bases between. There are 14 residues in the CDR3. From germline, CDR1 is SGDLS and CDR2 YYNGEE. CDR3 loop: CASSVVGREDTQYF. The CDR3 bases are TGTGCCAGCAGCGTAGTGGGCAGGGAAGATACGCAGTATTTT.

The chain employs TRBV30 and TRBJ1-1; unclear D gene. Trimming took 4 bases from V and 0 from J, leaving 9 bases between them. The CDR3 sequence is 13 residues long. Germline V gene sequence: CDR1 GTSNPN, CDR2 SVGIG (reference sequence). The CDR3 here is CAWTRTMNTEAFF. In DNA form, the CDR3 reads TGTGCCTGGACCAGAACCATGAACACTGAAGCTTTCTTT. The full variable domain, rest sourced from reference TRBV30 and TRBJ1-1, is SQTIHQWPATLVQPVGSPLSLECTVEGTSNPNLYWYRQAAGRGLQLLFYSVGIGQISSEVPQNLSASRPQDRQFILSSKKLLLSDSGFYLCAWTRTMNTEAFFGQGTRLTVV.